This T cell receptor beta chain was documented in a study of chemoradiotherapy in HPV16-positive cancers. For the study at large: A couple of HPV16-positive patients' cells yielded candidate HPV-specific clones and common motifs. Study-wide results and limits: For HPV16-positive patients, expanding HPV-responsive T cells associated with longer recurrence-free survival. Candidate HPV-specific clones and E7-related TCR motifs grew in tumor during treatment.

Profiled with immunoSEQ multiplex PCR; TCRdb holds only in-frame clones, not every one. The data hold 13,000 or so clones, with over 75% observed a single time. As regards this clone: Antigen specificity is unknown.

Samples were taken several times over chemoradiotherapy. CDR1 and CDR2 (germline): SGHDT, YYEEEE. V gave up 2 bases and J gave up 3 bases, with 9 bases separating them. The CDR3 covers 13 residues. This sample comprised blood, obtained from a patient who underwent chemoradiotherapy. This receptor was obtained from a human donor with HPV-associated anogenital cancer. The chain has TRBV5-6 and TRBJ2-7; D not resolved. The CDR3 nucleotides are TGTGCCAGCAGCTTCTGGCATCTCTACGAGCAGTACGTC. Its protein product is CASSFWHLYEQYV.